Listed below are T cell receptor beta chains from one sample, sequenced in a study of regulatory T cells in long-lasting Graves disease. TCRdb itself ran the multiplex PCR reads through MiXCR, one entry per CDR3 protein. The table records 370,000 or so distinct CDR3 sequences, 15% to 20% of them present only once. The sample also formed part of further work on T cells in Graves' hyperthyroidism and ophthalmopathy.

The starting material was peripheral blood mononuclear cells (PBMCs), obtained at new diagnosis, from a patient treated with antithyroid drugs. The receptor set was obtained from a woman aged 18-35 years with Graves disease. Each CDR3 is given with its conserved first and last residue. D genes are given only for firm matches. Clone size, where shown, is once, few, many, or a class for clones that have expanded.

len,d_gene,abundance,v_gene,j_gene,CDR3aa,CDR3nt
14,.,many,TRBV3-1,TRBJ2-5,CASSRRGQLETQYF,TGTGCCAGCAGCCGACGCGGACAGTTGGAGACCCAGTACTTC
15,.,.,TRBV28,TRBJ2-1,CASSFRLARYNEQFF,TGTGCCAGCAGTTTTCGTCTAGCTCGTTACAATGAGCAGTTCTTC
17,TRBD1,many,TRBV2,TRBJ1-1,CASTFGDRSFQDTEAFF,TGTGCCAGCACGTTCGGGGACAGATCCTTCCAAGACACTGAAGCTTTCTTT
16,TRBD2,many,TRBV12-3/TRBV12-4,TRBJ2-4,CASSRRRGGTKNIQYF,TGTGCCAGCAGTCGCCGCCGGGGGGGAACCAAAAACATTCAGTACTTC
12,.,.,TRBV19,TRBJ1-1,CASRASQAPAFF,TGTGCCAGTAGAGCCTCCCAGGCTCCAGCTTTCTTT
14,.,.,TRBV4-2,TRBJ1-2,CASSQVVGGLGYTF,TGTGCCAGCAGCCAAGTCGTAGGGGGTCTTGGCTACACCTTC
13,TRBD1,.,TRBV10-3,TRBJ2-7,CAISAGTDYGQYF,TGTGCCATCAGTGCCGGGACAGACTACGGGCAGTACTTC
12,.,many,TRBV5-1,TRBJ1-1,CASSLEGRGAFF,TGCGCCAGCAGCTTGGAGGGCAGGGGAGCTTTCTTT
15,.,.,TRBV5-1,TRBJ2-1,CASSLGGGNNNEQFF,TGCGCCAGCAGCTTAGGCGGCGGTAATAACAATGAGCAGTTCTTC
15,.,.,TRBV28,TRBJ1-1,CASSLPSGGNTEAFF,TGTGCCAGCAGTTTACCGTCTGGGGGCAACACTGAAGCTTTCTTT
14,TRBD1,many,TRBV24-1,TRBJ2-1,CATRGDRGNNEQFF,TGTGCCACCAGGGGAGACAGGGGTAACAATGAGCAGTTCTTC
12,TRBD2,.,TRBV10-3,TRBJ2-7,CALWSGSDEQYF,TGTGCCTTGTGGAGCGGGAGTGACGAGCAGTACTTC
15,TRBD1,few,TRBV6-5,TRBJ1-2,CASSYWTGYYYGYTF,TGTGCCAGCAGTTACTGGACAGGGTATTACTATGGCTACACCTTC
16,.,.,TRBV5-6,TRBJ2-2,CASTRLLDKTPGELFF,TGTGCCAGCACCCGACTACTAGATAAAACGCCCGGGGAGCTGTTTTTT
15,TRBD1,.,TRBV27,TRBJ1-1,CASSSSGQELTEAFF,TGTGCCAGCAGTTCCTCGGGACAGGAGCTCACTGAAGCTTTCTTT
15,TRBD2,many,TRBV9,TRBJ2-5,CASSAAGGPQETQYF,TGTGCCAGCAGCGCGGCGGGGGGGCCTCAAGAGACCCAGTACTTC
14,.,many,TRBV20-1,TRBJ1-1,CSARDPARHTEAFF,TGCAGTGCTAGAGATCCGGCCCGACACACTGAAGCTTTCTTT
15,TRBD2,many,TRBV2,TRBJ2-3,CAIWTSLDATDTQYF,TGTGCCATCTGGACTAGCCTCGATGCAACAGATACGCAGTATTTT
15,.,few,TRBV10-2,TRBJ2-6,CASSDTGTGANVLTF,TGCGCCAGCAGTGACACGGGGACTGGGGCCAACGTCCTGACTTTC
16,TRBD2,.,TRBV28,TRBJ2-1,CASNSGLADSYNEQFF,TGTGCCAGCAATTCAGGACTAGCGGACTCCTACAATGAGCAGTTCTTC
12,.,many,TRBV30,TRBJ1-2,CAWSVTVSGYTF,TGTGCCTGGAGTGTAACAGTTTCTGGCTACACCTTC
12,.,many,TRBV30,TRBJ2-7,CAWKGRDYEQYF,TGTGCCTGGAAGGGCAGAGACTACGAGCAGTACTTC
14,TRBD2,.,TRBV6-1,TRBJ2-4,CASASGSPRDIQYF,TGTGCCAGCGCCAGCGGGAGTCCCAGGGACATTCAGTACTTC
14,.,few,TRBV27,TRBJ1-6,CASSLSRVNSPLHF,TGTGCCAGCAGTTTGTCCAGGGTTAATTCACCCCTCCACTTT
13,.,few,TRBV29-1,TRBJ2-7,CSVEQTGFDEQYF,TGCAGCGTTGAACAAACAGGGTTCGACGAGCAGTACTTC
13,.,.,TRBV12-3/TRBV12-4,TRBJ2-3,CASKMLSTDTQYF,TGTGCCAGCAAGATGCTCAGCACAGATACGCAGTATTTT
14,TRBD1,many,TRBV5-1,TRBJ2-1,CASSRGQGENEQFF,TGCGCCAGCAGCCGTGGACAGGGGGAAAATGAGCAGTTCTTC
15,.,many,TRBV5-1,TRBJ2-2,CASSLENALTGELFF,TGCGCCAGCAGCTTGGAAAATGCATTGACCGGGGAGCTGTTTTTT
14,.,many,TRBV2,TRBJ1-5,CASSPAETRQPQHF,TGTGCCAGCAGTCCCGCGGAAACCCGTCAGCCCCAGCATTTT
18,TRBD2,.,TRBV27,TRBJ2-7,CASSLSGNSGSTSYEQYF,TGTGCCAGCAGTTTATCGGGGAATAGCGGGAGTACCTCCTACGAGCAGTACTTC
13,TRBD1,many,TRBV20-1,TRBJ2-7,CSARGQPTYEQYF,TGCAGTGCTAGGGGACAGCCGACCTACGAGCAGTACTTC
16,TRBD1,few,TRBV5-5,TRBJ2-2,CASSLQGVSNTGELFF,TGTGCCAGCAGCCTTCAGGGGGTCTCGAACACCGGGGAGCTGTTTTTT
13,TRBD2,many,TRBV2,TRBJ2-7,CASRRLALPEQYF,TGTGCCAGCAGAAGACTAGCTCTGCCCGAGCAGTACTTC
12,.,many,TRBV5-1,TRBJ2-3,CASSWKADTQYF,TGTGCCAGCAGCTGGAAAGCAGATACGCAGTATTTT
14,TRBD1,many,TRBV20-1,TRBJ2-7,CSALDRKTSYEQYF,TGCAGTGCCTTGGACAGGAAGACCTCCTACGAGCAGTACTTC
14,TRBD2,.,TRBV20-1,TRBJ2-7,CSSPGASGRYEQYF,TGCAGCTCCCCTGGGGCTAGCGGGAGGTACGAGCAGTACTTC
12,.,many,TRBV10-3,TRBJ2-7,CAISGSSYEQYF,TGTGCCATCAGTGGCTCATCCTACGAGCAGTACTTC
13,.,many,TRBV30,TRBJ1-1,CAWSTYRNTEAFF,TGTGCCTGGAGTACCTATCGGAACACTGAAGCTTTCTTT
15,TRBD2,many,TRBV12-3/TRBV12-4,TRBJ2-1,CASSSGTSGSNEQFF,TGTGCCAGCAGTTCGGGGACTAGCGGTTCCAATGAGCAGTTCTTC
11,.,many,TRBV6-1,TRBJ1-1,CASRNGWGAFF,TGTGCCAGCAGGAACGGATGGGGAGCTTTCTTT
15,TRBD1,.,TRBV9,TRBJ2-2,CATKPGQGSTGELFF,TGTGCCACCAAGCCTGGACAGGGGTCCACCGGGGAGCTGTTTTTT